These T cell receptor beta chains were read from a single sample in a study of T cells in Graves' hyperthyroidism and ophthalmopathy. TCRdb passed the multiplex PCR reads through MiXCR, listing each CDR3 protein once. Of 500,000 to 600,000 distinct CDR3 sequences listed, 15% to 20% are singletons. Sequencing input: blood. The receptors derive from a man in his forties with Graves' ophthalmopathy. CDR3s include the opening cysteine and the closing phenylalanine or tryptophan. A D gene is named only where the DNA matches it firmly. Size is omitted from some rows. Given values are once, few, many or a class for expanded clones.

-	TRBV7-2	TRBD1	TRBJ1-2	CASSPPGGHNYGYTF	TGTGCCAGCAGCCCCCCAGGGGGGCATAACTATGGCTACACCTTC
few	TRBV7-3	TRBD2	TRBJ2-7	CASSKLAGDEQYF	TGTGCCAGCAGCAAACTAGCGGGAGACGAGCAGTACTTC
-	TRBV11-2	TRBD2	TRBJ2-7	CASSLLLAGYEQYF	TGTGCCAGCAGCTTATTACTAGCGGGATACGAGCAGTACTTC
few	TRBV20-1	TRBD2	TRBJ2-5	CSARAGVEETQYF	TGCAGTGCCCGGGCGGGGGTAGAAGAGACCCAGTACTTC
many	TRBV12-3/TRBV12-4	-	TRBJ2-2	CASSLRLAGELFF	TGTGCCAGCAGTTTAAGGTTGGCCGGGGAGCTGTTTTTT
-	TRBV7-3	-	TRBJ1-2	CASSLTAGSKGYTF	TGTGCCAGCAGCTTAACCGCAGGGTCCAAAGGCTACACCTTC
many	TRBV18	-	TRBJ1-5	CASSPDRANQPQHF	TGTGCCAGCTCACCGGACAGAGCCAATCAGCCCCAGCATTTT
few	TRBV5-1	TRBD1	TRBJ2-2	CASSLSTGSTTGELFF	TGCGCCAGCAGCCTCTCGACAGGGTCTACCACCGGGGAGCTGTTTTTT
-	TRBV10-3	TRBD1	TRBJ2-1	CAISSDRGSQEQFF	TGTGCCATCAGTTCCGACAGGGGGTCACAGGAGCAGTTCTTC
few	TRBV28	TRBD2	TRBJ2-2	CATRTSGTNTGELFF	TGTGCCACCAGAACTAGCGGAACGAACACCGGGGAGCTGTTTTTT